This T cell receptor (beta chain) was obtained from a study of blood T cell repertoires in COVID-19. Overall study: T cells, B-cell-depleted T cells, or PBMCs provided the cDNA or gDNA that served as material.

In this sample, this clone turned up a few times. The V gene lost 1 base and the J gene lost 0 bases, with 7 bases spanning the gap. The CDR3 totals 15 residues. Germline assignment: CDR1 SGHAT and CDR2 FQNNGV. How the authors handled the data: Quantification of nucleated cells was approximated via reference gene primer amplification. The repertoire was sequenced with immunoSEQ multiplex PCR; TCRdb's copy has only in-frame clones and lacks some. The V and J calls and clone size come from that table; D and trimming were worked out from the DNA. This table has 110,000 to 150,000 clones, nearly 85% appearing once.

This chain uses TRBV11-2 with TRBJ1-5; D uncertain. Sequencing input: peripheral blood. This clonotype was obtained from a human donor in a cohort sampled during active COVID-19. CDR3 sequence: CASSLGPTSNQPQHF. The CDR3 DNA is TGTGCCAGCAGCTTAGGGCCCACTAGCAATCAGCCCCAGCATTTT.